These 6 T cell receptor beta chains originate from one sample sequenced in a study of T cells after yellow fever vaccination. A single record per CDR3 protein comes from TCRdb applying MiXCR to the 5' RACE reads. Of 110,000 to 150,000 distinct CDR3 sequences listed, more than 6.5% are singletons. Source: CD4+ T cells sorted from PBMCs, taken 10 days after the yellow fever booster vaccination. The source is a man younger than 45 who received the YFV17D yellow fever vaccine.

V is TRBV11-1 and J is TRBJ2-3; possibly TRBD2 for D (5 bases). V lost 2 bases and J lost 0, with 18 bases in between. There are 18 residues in the CDR3. The germline gives CDR1 SGHAT, CDR2 FQDESV (reference sequence). The CDR3 is CASSLIWRRSASTDTQYF. CDR3 bases: TGTGCCAGCAGCTTAATTTGGAGGAGGTCAGCTAGCACAGATACGCAGTATTTT.

This clonotype was counted at least ten times. The rearrangement joins TRBV7-2 to TRBJ2-1; 9 positions match TRBD2. Trimming at V came to 6 bases and at J to 5 bases, leaving 5 bases not matched to a gene. Germline loops: CDR1 SGHTA, CDR2 FQGNSA. This CDR3 has 14 residues. For the CDR3, the DNA is TGTGCCAGCAGAAGGACTAGCGTCGACAATGAGCAGTTCTTC. Amino acid sequence: CASRRTSVDNEQFF.

This clonotype was recorded many times. This chain uses TRBV12-3 or TRBV12-4 with TRBJ1-2; 9 nucleotides match TRBD1. V lost 6 bases, J lost 4 bases, and 3 bases stayed unmatched. The CDR3 has 13 amino acids. This CDR3 is CASRTGGGYGYTF. The CDR3, as DNA: TGTGCCAGCAGGACAGGGGGAGGCTATGGCTACACCTTC.

The CDR3 is CSAQRESSYNEQFF. For the CDR3, the DNA is TGCAGTGCTCAGAGAGAAAGCTCCTACAATGAGCAGTTCTTC. The chain employs TRBV20-1 and TRBJ2-1; D is unclear. V lost 5 bases to trimming and J lost 0 bases, with 11 bases between them. The CDR3 loop spans 14 amino acids. The germline CDR1 and CDR2 sequences are DFQATT and SNEGSKA (reference sequence).

This clonotype has ten or more counts. The chain carries TRBV7-2 and TRBJ2-2; 7 bases fit TRBD1. The CDR3 extends over 13 amino acids. CDR1 SGHTA and CDR2 FQGNSA come from the germline V gene. V lost 5 bases, J lost 5 bases, and 2 bases stayed unmatched. The CDR3 sequence is CASSRQGTGELFF. The CDR3 DNA sequence: TGTGCCAGCAGCCGACAGGGAACCGGGGAGCTGTTTTTT.

This clonotype has a count of ten or more. The gene calls are TRBV4-3 and TRBJ2-5; D uncertain. The CDR3 runs 14 residues. Looked up from germline, CDR1 is LGHNA and CDR2 is YSLEER. The V and J ends lost 1 base and 5 bases respectively, with 11 bases between them. CDR3 loop: CASSQAERSETQYF. CDR3 nucleotide sequence: TGCGCCAGCAGCCAAGCAGAGCGCTCTGAGACCCAGTACTTC.